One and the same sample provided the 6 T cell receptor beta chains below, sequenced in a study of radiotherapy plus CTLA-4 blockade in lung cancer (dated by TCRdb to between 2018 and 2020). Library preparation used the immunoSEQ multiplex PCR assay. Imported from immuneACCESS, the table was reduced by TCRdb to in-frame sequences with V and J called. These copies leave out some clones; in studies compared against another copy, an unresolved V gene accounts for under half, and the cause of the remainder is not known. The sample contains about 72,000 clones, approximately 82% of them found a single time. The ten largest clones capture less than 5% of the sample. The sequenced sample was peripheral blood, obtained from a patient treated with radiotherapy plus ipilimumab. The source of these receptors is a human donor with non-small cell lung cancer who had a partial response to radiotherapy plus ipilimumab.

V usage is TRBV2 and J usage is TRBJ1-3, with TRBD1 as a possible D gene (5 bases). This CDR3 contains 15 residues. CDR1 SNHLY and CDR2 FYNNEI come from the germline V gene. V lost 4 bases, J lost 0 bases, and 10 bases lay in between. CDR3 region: CASSVTGNSGNTIYF. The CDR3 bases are TGTGCCAGCAGTGTAACAGGCAACTCTGGAAACACCATATATTTT. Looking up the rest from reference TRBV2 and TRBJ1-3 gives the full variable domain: EPEVTQTPSHQVTQMGQEVILRCVPISNHLYFYWYRQILGQKVEFLVSFYNNEISEKSEIFDDQFSVERPDGSNFTLKIRSTKLEDSAMYFCASSVTGNSGNTIYFGEGSWLTVV.

This chain's CDR3 is CASSFGIGNQPQHF. DNA for the CDR3: TGCGCCAGCAGCTTCGGGATCGGCAATCAGCCCCAGCATTTT. The chain employs TRBV5-1 and TRBJ1-5; unclear D gene. CDR3 length: 14 residues. CDR1 and CDR2 from the germline V gene are SGHRS and YFSETQ. V lost 2 bases, J lost 2 bases, and 8 bases lay in between.

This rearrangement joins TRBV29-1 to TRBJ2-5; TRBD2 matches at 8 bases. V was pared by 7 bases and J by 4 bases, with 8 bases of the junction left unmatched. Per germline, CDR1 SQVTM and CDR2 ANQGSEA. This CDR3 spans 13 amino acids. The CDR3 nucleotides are TGCAGCGCGACGCGAGCGGGAGCAGAGACCCAGTACTTC. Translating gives CSATRAGAETQYF.

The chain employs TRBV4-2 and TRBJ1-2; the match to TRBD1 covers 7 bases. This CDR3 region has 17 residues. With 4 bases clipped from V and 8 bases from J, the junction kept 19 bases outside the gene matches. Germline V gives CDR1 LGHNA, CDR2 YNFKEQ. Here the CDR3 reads CASSLKQEDRVLYGYTF. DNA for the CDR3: TGTGCCAGCAGCCTAAAACAAGAAGACAGGGTTCTGTACGGCTACACCTTC.

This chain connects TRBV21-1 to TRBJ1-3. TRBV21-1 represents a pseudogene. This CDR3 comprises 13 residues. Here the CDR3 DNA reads TGTGCCAGCAGCCGACTGCCTGGAAACACCATATATTTT. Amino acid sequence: CASSRLPGNTIYF.

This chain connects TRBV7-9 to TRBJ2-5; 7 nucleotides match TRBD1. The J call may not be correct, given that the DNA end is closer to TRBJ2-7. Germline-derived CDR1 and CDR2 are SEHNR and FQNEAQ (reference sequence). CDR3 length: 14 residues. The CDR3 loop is CASSRDSEAYEQYF. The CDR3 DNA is TGTGCCAGCAGCCGGGACAGTGAAGCCTACGAGCAGTACTTC.